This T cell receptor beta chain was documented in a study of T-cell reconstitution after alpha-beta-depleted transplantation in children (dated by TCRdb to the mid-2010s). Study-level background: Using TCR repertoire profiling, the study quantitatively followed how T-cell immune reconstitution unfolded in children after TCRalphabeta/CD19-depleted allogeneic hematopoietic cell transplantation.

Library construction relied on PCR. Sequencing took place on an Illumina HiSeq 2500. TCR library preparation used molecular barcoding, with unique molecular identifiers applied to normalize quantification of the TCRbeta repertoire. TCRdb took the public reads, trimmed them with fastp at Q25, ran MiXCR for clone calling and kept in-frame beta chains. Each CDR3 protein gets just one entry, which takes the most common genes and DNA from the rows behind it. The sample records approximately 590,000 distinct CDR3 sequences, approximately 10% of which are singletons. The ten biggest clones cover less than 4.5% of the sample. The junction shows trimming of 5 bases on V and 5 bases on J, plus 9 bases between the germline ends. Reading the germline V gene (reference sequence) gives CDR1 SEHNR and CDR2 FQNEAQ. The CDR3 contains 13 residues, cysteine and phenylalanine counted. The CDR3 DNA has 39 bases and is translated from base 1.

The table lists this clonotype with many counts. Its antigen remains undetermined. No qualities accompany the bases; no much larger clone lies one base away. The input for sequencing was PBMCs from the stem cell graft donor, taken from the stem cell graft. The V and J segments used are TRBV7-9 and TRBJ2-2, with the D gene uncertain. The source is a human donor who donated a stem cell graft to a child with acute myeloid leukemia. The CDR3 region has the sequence CASSPMSTGELFF. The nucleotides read TGTGCCAGCAGCCCAATGTCTACCGGGGAGCTGTTTTTT. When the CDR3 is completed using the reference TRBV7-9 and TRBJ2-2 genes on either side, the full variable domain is DTGVSQNPRHKITKRGQNVTFRCDPISEHNRLYWYRQTLGQGPEFLTYFQNEAQLEKSRLLSDRFSAERPKGSFSTLEIQRTEQGDSAMYLCASSPMSTGELFFGEGSRLTVL.